These T cell receptor beta chains were read from a single sample in a study of blood T cells in healthy people across ages. TCRdb itself ran the 5' RACE reads through MiXCR, one entry per CDR3 protein. The repertoire holds 1,300,000 or so distinct CDR3 sequences, with 45% to 70% as singletons. Sequencing input: blood. Every receptor here comes from a man aged 18 to 29 in good health. Both conserved end residues are part of each CDR3. The D gene is left open where the match is weak. Clone size is given for some rows only: seen once, a few or many times, or a class if the clone is expanded.

CDR3nt: TGTGCCAGCAGCCCGGACCGGACAGAGTCGGCCCTCCACTTT
CDR3aa: CASSPDRTESALHF
j_gene: TRBJ1-6
v_gene: TRBV7-2
abundance: .
d_gene: .

CDR3nt: TGTGCCATCAGTGAGTCGACGGGACTAGCGGGAGTTGAGCAGTTCTTC
CDR3aa: CAISESTGLAGVEQFF
j_gene: TRBJ2-1
v_gene: TRBV10-3
abundance: .
d_gene: TRBD2

CDR3nt: TGTGCCAGCAGTCTACCAAGGGGAGGGTACAATGAGCAGTTCTTC
CDR3aa: CASSLPRGGYNEQFF
j_gene: TRBJ2-1
v_gene: TRBV12-3/TRBV12-4
abundance: .
d_gene: TRBD2

CDR3nt: TGTGCCAGCAGTTTGGTTGGTAAAGCCTACGAGCAGTACTTC
CDR3aa: CASSLVGKAYEQYF
j_gene: TRBJ2-7
v_gene: TRBV12-3/TRBV12-4
abundance: few
d_gene: .

CDR3nt: TGTGCCACCAGCATACCAATTAGACTAGCGGGAGCTTTCCCAGATACGCAGTATTTT
CDR3aa: CATSIPIRLAGAFPDTQYF
j_gene: TRBJ2-3
v_gene: TRBV15
abundance: .
d_gene: TRBD2

CDR3nt: TGTGCCAGCAGCCTGGGGACAGACTATCAGCCCCAGCATTTT
CDR3aa: CASSLGTDYQPQHF
j_gene: TRBJ1-5
v_gene: TRBV3-1
abundance: .
d_gene: TRBD1

CDR3nt: TGTGCCAGCAGTGGACTAGCGGAAAAGTACAATGAGCAGTTCTTC
CDR3aa: CASSGLAEKYNEQFF
j_gene: TRBJ2-1
v_gene: TRBV25-1
abundance: .
d_gene: TRBD2

CDR3nt: TGTGCCAGCAGGTCCGACAGGAACAATGAGCAGTTCTTC
CDR3aa: CASRSDRNNEQFF
j_gene: TRBJ2-1
v_gene: TRBV7-3
abundance: .
d_gene: .

CDR3nt: TGTGCCAGCAGTCTACGGGTCGGGGGGGCGTACTACAATGAGCAGTTCTTC
CDR3aa: CASSLRVGGAYYNEQFF
j_gene: TRBJ2-1
v_gene: TRBV6-2/TRBV6-3
abundance: .
d_gene: TRBD2

CDR3nt: TGTGCCATCAGCCTCGGGACAGCCGTTCAAGAGACCCAGTACTTC
CDR3aa: CAISLGTAVQETQYF
j_gene: TRBJ2-5
v_gene: TRBV10-3
abundance: .
d_gene: TRBD1

CDR3nt: TGTGCCAGCAGCCAAGCAGCGGGAGTTTTTGAGCAGTACTTC
CDR3aa: CASSQAAGVFEQYF
j_gene: TRBJ2-7
v_gene: TRBV3-1
abundance: .
d_gene: TRBD2

CDR3nt: TGTGCCAGCAGTCCTGGACGGTCAACTAATGAAAAACTGTTTTTT
CDR3aa: CASSPGRSTNEKLFF
j_gene: TRBJ1-4
v_gene: TRBV9
abundance: .
d_gene: .

CDR3nt: TGCGCCAGCAGCCAAGAATCCAGGGGAGGCGAGCAGTACTTC
CDR3aa: CASSQESRGGEQYF
j_gene: TRBJ2-7
v_gene: TRBV3-1
abundance: .
d_gene: .

CDR3nt: TGTGCCAGCAACGATCGGGGGGCTAGGCACGAGCAGTACTTC
CDR3aa: CASNDRGARHEQYF
j_gene: TRBJ2-7
v_gene: TRBV6-5
abundance: .
d_gene: .

CDR3nt: TGTGCCAGCAGCCAGCCGGGACAGGGTGTTTGGAACACTGAAGCTTTCTTT
CDR3aa: CASSQPGQGVWNTEAFF
j_gene: TRBJ1-1
v_gene: TRBV4-2
abundance: .
d_gene: TRBD1

CDR3nt: TGTGCCAGCAGCGTAGAGGACAGGGCGAGCTCACCCCTCCACTTT
CDR3aa: CASSVEDRASSPLHF
j_gene: TRBJ1-6
v_gene: TRBV9
abundance: .
d_gene: TRBD1

CDR3nt: TGCGCCAGCGCTGAAGACAGAGTCGCGTATTCACCCCTCCACTTT
CDR3aa: CASAEDRVAYSPLHF
j_gene: TRBJ1-6
v_gene: TRBV4-1
abundance: .
d_gene: .

CDR3nt: TGCGCCAGCAGCCGGACTAGCGGGCCCTTGGGCGGGGAGCTGTTTTTT
CDR3aa: CASSRTSGPLGGELFF
j_gene: TRBJ2-2
v_gene: TRBV5-1
abundance: once
d_gene: TRBD2

CDR3nt: TGCGCCAGCGATCCAAGACTAGCGGGAGGGGTTACGCAGTATTTT
CDR3aa: CASDPRLAGGVTQYF
j_gene: TRBJ2-3
v_gene: TRBV10-2
abundance: few
d_gene: TRBD2

CDR3nt: TGTGCCAGCATCCCGGGGGTTAACCGACTCTACGAGCAGTACTTC
CDR3aa: CASIPGVNRLYEQYF
j_gene: TRBJ2-7
v_gene: TRBV6-6
abundance: .
d_gene: .

CDR3nt: TGTGCCAGCAGCGCCATTACCTTCGAGCAGTACTTC
CDR3aa: CASSAITFEQYF
j_gene: TRBJ2-7
v_gene: TRBV11-2
abundance: .
d_gene: .

CDR3nt: TGTGCCAGCAGTCTATTACGACAGGGGGCTAAGGGACACTATGGCTACACCTTC
CDR3aa: CASSLLRQGAKGHYGYTF
j_gene: TRBJ1-2
v_gene: TRBV27
abundance: .
d_gene: TRBD1

CDR3nt: TGTGCCAGCAGTGAAGTGGGAGGGAGCAATGAGCAGTTCTTC
CDR3aa: CASSEVGGSNEQFF
j_gene: TRBJ2-1
v_gene: TRBV2
abundance: .
d_gene: TRBD2

CDR3nt: TGTGCCACCGGGACAGCGGATTACAATGAGCAGTTCTTC
CDR3aa: CATGTADYNEQFF
j_gene: TRBJ2-1
v_gene: TRBV24-1
abundance: .
d_gene: TRBD1

CDR3nt: TGCAGTGCTGGGGGGGCCAGCGGGATGAGGGAGACCCAGTACTTC
CDR3aa: CSAGGASGMRETQYF
j_gene: TRBJ2-5
v_gene: TRBV20-1
abundance: .
d_gene: .

CDR3nt: TGTGCCAGCAGTTTATTTAGGGCGGCGGAGACCCAGTACTTC
CDR3aa: CASSLFRAAETQYF
j_gene: TRBJ2-5
v_gene: TRBV27
abundance: .
d_gene: .

CDR3nt: TGTGCCAGCAGTTTAGCGCTGGCGGGGGTGGAGACCCAGTACTTC
CDR3aa: CASSLALAGVETQYF
j_gene: TRBJ2-5
v_gene: TRBV12-3/TRBV12-4
abundance: few
d_gene: TRBD2

CDR3nt: TGCAGCGTTGAAGAAGGAGGGGCGGGAAATGGCTACACCTTC
CDR3aa: CSVEEGGAGNGYTF
j_gene: TRBJ1-2
v_gene: TRBV29-1
abundance: .
d_gene: .

CDR3nt: TGCGCCAGCAGCCCCGGGACATCATCTCAAGAGACCCAGTACTTC
CDR3aa: CASSPGTSSQETQYF
j_gene: TRBJ2-5
v_gene: TRBV5-1
abundance: .
d_gene: .